This T cell receptor beta chain is drawn from a study of blood T cell repertoires in COVID-19. Study information: COVID-19 samples, acute and convalescent, were from the United States, Italy and Spain.

J was trimmed by 7 bases and V by 3 bases; bases with no gene match: 5. The CDR3 contains 14 residues. Germline CDR1 is KGHSH and CDR2 is LQKENI. The method was immunoSEQ multiplex PCR; TCRdb's version includes in-frame clones alone and lacks a portion of them. The table includes approximately 15,000 clones, over 65% detected once. This clonotype was sampled from a human donor in a cohort sampled during active COVID-19. The chain carries TRBV18 and TRBJ2-2; the match to TRBD1 covers 7 bases. The source material was peripheral blood. The CDR3 protein is CASSPSTGNGELFF. DNA for the CDR3: TGTGCCAGCTCACCTTCGACAGGGAACGGGGAGCTGTTTTTT. The variable domain in full, completed from reference TRBV18 and TRBJ2-2, reads NAGVMQNPRHLVRRRGQEARLRCSPMKGHSHVYWYRQLPEEGLKFMVYLQKENIIDESGMPKERFSAEFPKEGPSILRIQQVVRGDSAAYFCASSPSTGNGELFFGEGSRLTVL.